The text below deals with one T cell receptor (beta chain). TCRdb's copy holds only in-frame clones and misses some; the assay was immunoSEQ multiplex PCR. The sample lists roughly 51,000 clones; more than 45% were seen once. The length of the CDR3 is 12 residues. The ends were cut back, 1 base at V and 2 bases at J, with 2 bases in the middle. Germline V gene lookup returns CDR1 KGHSH and CDR2 LQKENI. This sample stems from a study of cytotoxic CD8 clonotypes in ibrutinib-treated CLL. V is TRBV18 and J is TRBJ2-5, with D hard to call. Here the sequenced sample was PBMCs, taken after 12 months of ibrutinib treatment. The TCR originated in a human donor with chronic lymphocytic leukemia. The CDR3, as DNA: TGTGCCAGCTCACCACAACAAGAGACCCAGTACTTC. Residues: CASSPQQETQYF.